The T cell receptor beta chain under discussion was sequenced for a study of blood T cells in healthy people across ages. The CDR3 covers 14 residues. From germline, CDR1 is SQVTM and CDR2 ANQGSEA. Between the trimmed V and J ends, which lost 4 bases and 3 bases, there was a span of 15 bases. A second PCR, run for roughly 7 to 12 cycles, used a sample-barcoded 5' primer plus a J-beta primer mix. In TCRdb, the 5' RACE reads were re-called with MiXCR into one record per CDR3 protein. The table shows around 1,000,000 distinct CDR3 sequences, with almost 25% occurring only once. In addition, the sample was reused for a study of T cells of mothers and their children.

The rearrangement uses TRBV29-1 and TRBJ1-1; D unresolved. The sequenced sample consisted of blood. This clonotype was sampled from a girl aged 2 to 10 in good health. The CDR3 DNA reads TGCAGCGTTGGGGTCGGCGACGGTGACACTGAAGCTTTCTTT. Translated, it gives CSVGVGDGDTEAFF.